This T cell receptor beta chain was captured by sequencing in a study of blood T cell repertoires in COVID-19. About the study: PBMCs, B-cell-depleted T cells, or T cells provided the cDNA or gDNA that made up the material.

The length of the CDR3 is 17 residues. V trimming: 4 bases; J trimming: 0 bases; junction bases outside the gene matches: 10. In germline, CDR1 is MNHNS, CDR2 SASEGT. This clone has a handful of counts. The data were produced by immunoSEQ multiplex PCR, yet TCRdb's version contains in-frame clones alone and is incomplete. The sample includes over 150,000 clones, 80% to 90% of them seen just once. Sequencing was done on a sample of peripheral blood. The chain joins TRBV6-1 to TRBJ2-3; 7 positions match TRBD1. The TCR was taken from a woman aged 80 or older with acute or convalescent COVID-19. In DNA, the CDR3 is TGTGCCAGCAGTGTCAACAGGGGCTCATCAAGCACAGATACGCAGTATTTT. Its protein is CASSVNRGSSSTDTQYF.